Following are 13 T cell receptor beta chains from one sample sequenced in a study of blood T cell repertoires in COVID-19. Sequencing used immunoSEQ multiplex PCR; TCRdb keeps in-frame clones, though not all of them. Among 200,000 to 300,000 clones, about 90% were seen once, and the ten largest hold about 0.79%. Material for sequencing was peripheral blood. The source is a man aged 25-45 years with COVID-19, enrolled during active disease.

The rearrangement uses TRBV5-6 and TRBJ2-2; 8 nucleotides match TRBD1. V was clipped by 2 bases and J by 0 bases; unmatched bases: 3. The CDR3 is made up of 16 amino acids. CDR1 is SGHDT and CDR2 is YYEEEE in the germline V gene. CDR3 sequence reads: CASSFRTGPNTGELFF. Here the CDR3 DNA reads TGTGCCAGCAGCTTCCGGACAGGGCCGAACACCGGGGAGCTGTTTTTT.

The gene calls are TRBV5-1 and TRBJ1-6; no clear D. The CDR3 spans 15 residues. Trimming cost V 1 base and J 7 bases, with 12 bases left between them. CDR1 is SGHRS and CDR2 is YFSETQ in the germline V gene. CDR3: CASSLRQARNSPLHF. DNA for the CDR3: TGCGCCAGCAGCTTGCGCCAGGCCAGGAATTCACCCCTCCACTTT.

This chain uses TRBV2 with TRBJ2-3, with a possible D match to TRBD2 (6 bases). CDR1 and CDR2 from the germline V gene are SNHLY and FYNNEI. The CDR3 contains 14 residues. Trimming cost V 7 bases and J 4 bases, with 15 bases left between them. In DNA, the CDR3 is TGTGCCAGCAAAAGACTAGAAGAAGCAGATACGCAGTATTTT. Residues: CASKRLEEADTQYF.

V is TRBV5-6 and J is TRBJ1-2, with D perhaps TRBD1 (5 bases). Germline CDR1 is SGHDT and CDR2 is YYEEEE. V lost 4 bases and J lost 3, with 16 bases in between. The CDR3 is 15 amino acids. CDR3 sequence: CASSQAAGPDYGYTF. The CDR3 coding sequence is TGTGCCAGCAGCCAGGCCGCGGGGCCTGACTATGGCTACACCTTC.

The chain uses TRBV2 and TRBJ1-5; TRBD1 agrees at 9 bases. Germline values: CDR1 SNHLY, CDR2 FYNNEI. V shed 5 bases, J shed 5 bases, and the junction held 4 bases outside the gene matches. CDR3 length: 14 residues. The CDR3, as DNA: TGTGCCAGCAGTCGACAGGGGGGGGATCAGCCCCAGCATTTT. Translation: CASSRQGGDQPQHF.

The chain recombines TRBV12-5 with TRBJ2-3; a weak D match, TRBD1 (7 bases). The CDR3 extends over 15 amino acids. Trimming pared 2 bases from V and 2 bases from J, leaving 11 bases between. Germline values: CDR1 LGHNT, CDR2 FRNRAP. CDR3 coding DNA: TGTGCTAGTGGTTTGCAGGGGGGTTTCACAGATACGCAGTATTTT. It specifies CASGLQGGFTDTQYF.

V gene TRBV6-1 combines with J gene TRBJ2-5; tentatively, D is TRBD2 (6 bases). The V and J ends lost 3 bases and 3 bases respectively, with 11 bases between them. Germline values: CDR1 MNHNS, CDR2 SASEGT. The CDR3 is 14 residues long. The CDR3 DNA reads TGTGCCAGCAGTGACCGATGGGGGGAAGAGACCCAGTACTTC. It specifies CASSDRWGEETQYF.

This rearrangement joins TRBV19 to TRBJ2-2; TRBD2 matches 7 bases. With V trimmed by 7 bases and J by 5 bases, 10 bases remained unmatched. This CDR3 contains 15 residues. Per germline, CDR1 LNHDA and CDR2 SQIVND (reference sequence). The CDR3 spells CASKAGLVATGELFF. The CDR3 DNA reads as TGTGCCAGTAAAGCAGGACTAGTGGCGACCGGGGAGCTGTTTTTT.

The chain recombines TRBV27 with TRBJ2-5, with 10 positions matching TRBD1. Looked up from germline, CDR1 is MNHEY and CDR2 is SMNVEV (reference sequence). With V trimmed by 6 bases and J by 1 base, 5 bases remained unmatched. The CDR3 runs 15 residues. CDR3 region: CASRTGTGAQETQYF. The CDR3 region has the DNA TGTGCCAGCAGGACCGGGACAGGGGCCCAAGAGACCCAGTACTTC.

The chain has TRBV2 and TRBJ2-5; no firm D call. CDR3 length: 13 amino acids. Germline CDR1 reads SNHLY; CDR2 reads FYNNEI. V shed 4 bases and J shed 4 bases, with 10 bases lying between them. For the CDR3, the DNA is TGTGCCAGCAGTGCACAGTCCGGAGAGACCCAGTACTTC. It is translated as CASSAQSGETQYF.

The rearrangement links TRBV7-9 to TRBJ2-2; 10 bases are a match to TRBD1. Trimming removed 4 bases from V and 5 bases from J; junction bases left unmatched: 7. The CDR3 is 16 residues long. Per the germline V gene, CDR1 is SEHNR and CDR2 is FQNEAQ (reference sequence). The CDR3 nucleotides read TGTGCCAGCAGCTATTCGACAGGGGGCGGGACCGGGGAGCTGTTTTTT. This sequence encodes CASSYSTGGGTGELFF.

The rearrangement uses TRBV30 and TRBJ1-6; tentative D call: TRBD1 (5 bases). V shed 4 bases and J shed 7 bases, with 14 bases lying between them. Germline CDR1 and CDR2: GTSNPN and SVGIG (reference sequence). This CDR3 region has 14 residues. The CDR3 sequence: CAWTLGGGNSPLHF. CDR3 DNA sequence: TGTGCCTGGACCTTGGGGGGTGGGAATTCACCCCTCCACTTT.

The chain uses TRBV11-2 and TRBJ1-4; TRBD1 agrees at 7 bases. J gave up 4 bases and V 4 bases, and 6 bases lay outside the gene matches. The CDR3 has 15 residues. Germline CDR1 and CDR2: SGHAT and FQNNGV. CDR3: CASSYRGPVNEKLFF. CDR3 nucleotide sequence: TGTGCCAGCAGCTATAGGGGGCCAGTTAATGAAAAACTGTTTTTT.